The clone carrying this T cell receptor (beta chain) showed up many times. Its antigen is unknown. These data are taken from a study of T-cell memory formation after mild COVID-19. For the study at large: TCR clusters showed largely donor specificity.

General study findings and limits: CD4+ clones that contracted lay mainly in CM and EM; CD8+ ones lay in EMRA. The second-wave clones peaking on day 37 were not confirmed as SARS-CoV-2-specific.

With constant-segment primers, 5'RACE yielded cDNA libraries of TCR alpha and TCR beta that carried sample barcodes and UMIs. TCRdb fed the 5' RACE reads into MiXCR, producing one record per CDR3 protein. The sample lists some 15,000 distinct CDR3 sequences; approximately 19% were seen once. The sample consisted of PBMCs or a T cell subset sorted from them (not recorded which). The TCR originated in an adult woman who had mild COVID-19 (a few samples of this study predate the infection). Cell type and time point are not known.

CDR3 residues: CASSQIAGIETQYF. The CDR3 DNA sequence: TGCGCCAGCAGCCAAATAGCAGGGATTGAGACCCAGTACTTC. The chain joins TRBV4-1 to TRBJ2-5; D possibly corresponds to TRBD1 (5 bases). The CDR3 spans 14 residues. The ends were cut back, 2 bases at V and 5 bases at J, with 12 bases in the middle. Germline values: CDR1 MGHRA, CDR2 YSYEKL.